This T cell receptor (beta chain) was profiled in a study of T-cell reconstitution after alpha-beta-depleted transplantation in children. Unique molecular identifiers were used in preparing the TCRbeta library. Using its own MiXCR run on the PCR reads, TCRdb lists one record per CDR3 protein. The sample has fewer than 700,000 distinct CDR3 sequences; over 10% are singletons. Worth noting for this clonotype: Being one base from a much bigger clone, this may be a read error.

The sample was PBMCs, mostly from graft donor cells, taken 360 days after TCRalphabeta/CD19-depleted stem cell transplant. The sequence was collected from a male patient younger than 18 who had a stem cell transplant for acute myeloid leukemia, so the T cells may come from the graft donor.

The CDR3 sequence is CASSPSGRAYEQYF. The DNA of the CDR3 is TGTGCCAGCAGTCCTAGCGGGAGGGCCTACGAGCAGTACTTC. The V call is TRBV7-3, the J call TRBJ2-7; 12 bases are a match to TRBD2. Trimming at V came to 6 bases and at J to 2 bases, leaving 2 bases not matched to a gene. Germline-derived CDR1 and CDR2 are SGHTA and FQGTGA. CDR3 length equals 14 residues.